This passage covers 9 T cell receptor beta chains from one sample sequenced in a study of shared clonotypes between healthy human individuals. Clones were sequenced by immunoSEQ multiplex PCR, and TCRdb holds only the in-frame ones, with some missing. The profile shows about 2.3 million clones, 85% to 95% of them singletons. The sample was naive CD4+ T cells from PBMCs. Subset: CD45RA+ positively selected. The receptor set was obtained from a man aged 18 to 29 in good health. Some clones in this sample may be carry-over from other donors' samples.

The V gene is TRBV7-2, the J gene TRBJ2-5; D call uncertain. The CDR3 contains 14 residues. From germline, CDR1 is SGHTA and CDR2 FQGNSA. Trimming cost V 0 bases and J 2 bases, with 7 bases left between them. The CDR3 coding sequence is TGTGCCAGCAGCTTAGCCCTGTTTCAAGAGACCCAGTACTTC. This encodes CASSLALFQETQYF.

This clone turned up a few times. For the CDR3, the DNA is TGTGCCAGCAGCGCGAACAGGGGGCCGGAGAACACTGAAGCTTTCTTT. Amino acid sequence: CASSANRGPENTEAFF. V is TRBV9 and J is TRBJ1-1, with 9 nucleotides matching TRBD1. Germline-derived CDR1 and CDR2 are SGDLS and YYNGEE. CDR3 length: 16 amino acids. Trimming took 3 bases from V and 1 from J; bases not matched to a gene: 7.

The V call is TRBV5-4, the J call TRBJ2-3, with D maybe TRBD1 (7 bases). The CDR3 length is 15 residues. The V end was cut by 3 bases, the J end by 5 bases, with 16 bases between. In germline, CDR1 is SGHNT, CDR2 YYREEE (reference sequence). CDR3 sequence: CASSSGGQSEDTQYF. DNA of the CDR3: TGTGCCAGCAGCTCCGGGGGACAGAGCGAAGATACGCAGTATTTT. Full variable domain (missing parts from reference TRBV5-4 and TRBJ2-3): ETGVTQSPTHLIKTRGQQVTLRCSSQSGHNTVSWYQQALGQGPQFIFQYYREEENGRGNFPPRFSGLQFPNYSSELNVNALELDDSALYLCASSSGGQSEDTQYFGPGTRLTVL.

CDR3 residues: CAWSSVRGSPLHF. As DNA, the CDR3 is TGTGCCTGGAGCTCTGTCCGGGGGTCACCCCTCCACTTT. The chain employs TRBV30 and TRBJ1-6, with TRBD1 as a possible D gene (5 bases). Trimming took off 3 bases at V and 10 bases at J, with 13 bases between the two ends. Germline V CDR1 and CDR2: GTSNPN, SVGIG (reference sequence). The CDR3 loop spans 13 amino acids.

The sample holds one count of this clone. The same CDR3 can be traced to other DNA sequences in this sample. The rearrangement joins TRBV5-1 to TRBJ2-1; D may be TRBD1 (6 bases). The CDR3 is 14 residues long. The germline V gene has CDR1 SGHRS and CDR2 YFSETQ. The V gene lost 4 bases and the J gene lost 2 bases, with 10 bases spanning the gap. CDR3 DNA: TGCGCCAGCAGCCCGAGGGGGACCTACAATGAGCAGTTCTTC. This gives the protein CASSPRGTYNEQFF.

The chain recombines TRBV4-1 with TRBJ2-3; TRBD2 is a possible D gene (7 bases). Per the germline V gene, CDR1 is MGHRA and CDR2 is YSYEKL. Trimming pared 4 bases from V and 4 bases from J, leaving 12 bases between. CDR3 length: 14 amino acids. As DNA, the CDR3 is TGCGCCAGCAGCCCTGGGGGGGCCGCAGATACGCAGTATTTT. Protein: CASSPGGAADTQYF.

The chain carries TRBV28 and TRBJ1-1; 7 bases match TRBD1. Trimming cost V 2 bases and J 1 base; bases outside gene matches: 4. In germline, CDR1 is MDHEN, CDR2 SYDVKM. The CDR3 contains 15 residues. The CDR3, as DNA: TGTGCCAGCAGTTTACAGGGGGATGAGAACACTGAAGCTTTCTTT. It translates to CASSLQGDENTEAFF.

As for this clone: Within the sample, other DNA sequences also encode this same CDR3. The rearrangement joins TRBV20-1 to TRBJ1-2, with D hard to call. CDR1 is DFQATT, CDR2 SNEGSKA, per germline (reference sequence). Trimming took off 5 bases at V and 5 bases at J, with 3 bases between the two ends. The CDR3 runs to 9 residues. CDR3 loop: CSAGYGYTF. In DNA form, the CDR3 reads TGCAGTGCTGGGTATGGCTACACCTTC.

CDR3 DNA sequence: TGTGCCAGCAGGGCCCCCGGGGTTTACAATGAGCAGTTCTTC. It specifies CASRAPGVYNEQFF. The J gene is TRBJ2-1, the V gene TRBV6-6, with D possibly being TRBD2 (5 bases). V was pared by 6 bases and J by 4 bases, with 13 bases between. The germline V gene has CDR1 MNHNY and CDR2 SVGAGI (reference sequence). The CDR3 spans 14 residues.